This TCR beta chain was identified in a study of blood T cell repertoires in COVID-19. Study background: Collection of acute and convalescent COVID-19 samples took place in the United States, Italy and Spain.

Sequencing used immunoSEQ multiplex PCR; TCRdb keeps in-frame clones, though not all of them. The table shows fewer than 300,000 clones, with around 89% occurring only once. Allocation to cohorts depended on clinical history reported by the participants. Trimming took 0 bases from V and 4 from J, leaving 9 bases between them. Per germline, CDR1 SGHRS and CDR2 YFSETQ. The CDR3 contains 14 residues. Input material: PBMCs or T cells enriched from blood (not recorded which). The rearrangement joins TRBV5-1 to TRBJ2-3; weak D call: TRBD2 (6 bases). The sequence came from a woman in her thirties or forties with acute COVID-19. The CDR3 DNA is TGCGCCAGCAGCTTGGGTCTAGCGTCAGATACGCAGTATTTT. Amino acids: CASSLGLASDTQYF.